These 4 T cell receptor beta chains originate from one sample sequenced in a study of human T cells and chemical hapten exposure. TCRdb re-called the RACE reads through MiXCR, storing one row per CDR3 protein. The sample contains some 190,000 distinct CDR3 sequences, approximately 20% of which appear only once. Time point defined: patch test 1, 2 weeks after DPC sensitization. Treatment noted: therapeutic diphenylcyclopropenone sensitization with weekly scalp DPC. The specimen was whole blood, collected in connection with sensitization to the hapten diphenylcyclopropenone (DPC). These receptor sequences come from a woman in her forties or fifties with alopecia areata. Some clones in this sample may be carry-over from other donors' samples.

This clonotype came up a few times. The chain carries TRBV20-1 and TRBJ2-6, with D maybe TRBD1 (6 bases). The V end was cut by 3 bases, the J end by 4 bases, with 16 bases between. This CDR3 region has 16 residues. From germline, CDR1 is DFQATT and CDR2 SNEGSKA (reference sequence). CDR3 in DNA: TGCAGTGCTAGGCCTACAGGGATGGCGGGGGCCAACGTCCTGACTTTC. Translating gives CSARPTGMAGANVLTF.

This clonotype was observed a handful of times. The chain joins TRBV11-2 to TRBJ1-1; no firm D call. Trimming removed 1 base at V and 10 bases at J, with 10 bases between. This CDR3 is built from 12 residues. CDR1 SGHAT and CDR2 FQNNGV come from the germline V gene. In DNA form, the CDR3 reads TGTGCCAGCAGCTTAGGTCCAACCGCAGCTTTCTTT. Translation: CASSLGPTAAFF.

The V call is TRBV3-1, the J call TRBJ2-1; 7 bases agree with TRBD2. J lost 5 bases, V lost 1 base, and 8 bases had no gene match. CDR1 and CDR2 (germline): LGHDT, YNNKEL (reference sequence). The CDR3 spans 16 residues. CDR3 sequence (DNA): TGTGCCAGCAGCCAAGCGGGAGGAAGTATCCACAATGAGCAGTTCTTC. The encoded protein is CASSQAGGSIHNEQFF.

V usage is TRBV7-9 and J usage is TRBJ1-5; D is possibly TRBD1 (5 bases). The V gene's germline CDR1 is SEHNR and CDR2 FQNEAQ (reference sequence). The ends were cut back, 5 bases at V and 6 bases at J, with 8 bases in the middle. This CDR3 region has 12 residues. The CDR3 nucleotides are TGTGCCAGCAGCCGGGGGGGTCAGCCCCAGCATTTT. Encoded protein: CASSRGGQPQHF.